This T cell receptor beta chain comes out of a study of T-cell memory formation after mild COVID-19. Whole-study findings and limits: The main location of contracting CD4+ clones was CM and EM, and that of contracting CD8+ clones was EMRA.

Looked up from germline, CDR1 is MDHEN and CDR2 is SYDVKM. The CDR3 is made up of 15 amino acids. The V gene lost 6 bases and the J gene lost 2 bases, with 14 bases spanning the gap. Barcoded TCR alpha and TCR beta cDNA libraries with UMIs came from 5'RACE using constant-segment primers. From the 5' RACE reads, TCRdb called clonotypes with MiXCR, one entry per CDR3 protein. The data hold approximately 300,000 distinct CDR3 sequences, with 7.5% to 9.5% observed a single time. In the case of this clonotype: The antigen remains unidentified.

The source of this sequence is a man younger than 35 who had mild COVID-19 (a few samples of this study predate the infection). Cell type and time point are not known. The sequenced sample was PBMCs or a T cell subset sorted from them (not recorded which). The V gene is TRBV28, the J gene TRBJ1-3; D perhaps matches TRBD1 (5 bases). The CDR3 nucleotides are TGTGCCAGCAGCCTGGCCGGGGCAGCTGGAAACACCATATATTTT. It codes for CASSLAGAAGNTIYF.